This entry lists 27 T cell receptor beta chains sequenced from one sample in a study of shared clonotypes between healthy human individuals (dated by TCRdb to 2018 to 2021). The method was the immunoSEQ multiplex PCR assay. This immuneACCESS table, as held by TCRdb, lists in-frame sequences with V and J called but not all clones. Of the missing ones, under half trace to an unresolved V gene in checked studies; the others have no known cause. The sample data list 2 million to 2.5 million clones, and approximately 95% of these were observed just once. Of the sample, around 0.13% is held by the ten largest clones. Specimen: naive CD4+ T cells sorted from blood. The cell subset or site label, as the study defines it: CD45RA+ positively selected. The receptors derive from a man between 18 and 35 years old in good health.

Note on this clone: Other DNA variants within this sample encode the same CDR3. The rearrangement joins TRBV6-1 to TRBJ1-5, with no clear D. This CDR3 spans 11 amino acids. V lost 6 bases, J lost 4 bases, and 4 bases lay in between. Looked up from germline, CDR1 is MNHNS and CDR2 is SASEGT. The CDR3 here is CASSQNQPQHF. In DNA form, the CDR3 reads TGTGCCAGCAGCCAAAATCAGCCCCAGCATTTT.

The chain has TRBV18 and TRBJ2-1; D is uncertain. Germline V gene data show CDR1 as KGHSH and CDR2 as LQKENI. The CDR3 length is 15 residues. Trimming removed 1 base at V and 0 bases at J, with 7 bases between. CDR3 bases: TGTGCCAGCTCACCACAGGCTAGCTCCTACAATGAGCAGTTCTTC. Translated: CASSPQASSYNEQFF.

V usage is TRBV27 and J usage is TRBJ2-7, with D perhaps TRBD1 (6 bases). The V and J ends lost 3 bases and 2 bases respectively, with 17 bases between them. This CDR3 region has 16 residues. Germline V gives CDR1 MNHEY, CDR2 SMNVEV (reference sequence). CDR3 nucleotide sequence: TGTGCCAGCAGTTTCAGGCTGGCAGGGGTAACCTACGAGCAGTACTTC. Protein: CASSFRLAGVTYEQYF.

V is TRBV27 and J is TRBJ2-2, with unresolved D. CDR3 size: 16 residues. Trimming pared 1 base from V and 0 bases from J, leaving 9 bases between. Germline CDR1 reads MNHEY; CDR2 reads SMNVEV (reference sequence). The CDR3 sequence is CASSLFSGSNTGELFF. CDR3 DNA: TGTGCCAGCAGTTTATTTTCCGGTTCGAACACCGGGGAGCTGTTTTTT.

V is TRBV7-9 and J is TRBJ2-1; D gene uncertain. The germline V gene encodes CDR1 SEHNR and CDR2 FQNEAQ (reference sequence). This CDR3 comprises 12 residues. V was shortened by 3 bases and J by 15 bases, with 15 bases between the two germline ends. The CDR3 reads CASSLGYRTPFF. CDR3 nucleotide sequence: TGTGCCAGCAGCTTGGGGTATAGAACTCCGTTCTTC.

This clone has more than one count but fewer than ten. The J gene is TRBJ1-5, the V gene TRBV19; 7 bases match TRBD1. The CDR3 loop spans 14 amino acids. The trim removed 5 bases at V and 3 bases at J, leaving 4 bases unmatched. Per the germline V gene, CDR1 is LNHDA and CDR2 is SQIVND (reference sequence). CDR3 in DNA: TGTGCCAGTAGTCCGCAGGGGGACAATCAGCCCCAGCATTTT. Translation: CASSPQGDNQPQHF.

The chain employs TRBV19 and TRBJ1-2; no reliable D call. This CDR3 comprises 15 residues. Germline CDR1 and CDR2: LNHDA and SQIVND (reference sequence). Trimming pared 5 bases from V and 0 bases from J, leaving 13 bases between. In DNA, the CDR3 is TGTGCCAGTAGTCGAGTTGCCAGATCTAACTATGGCTACACCTTC. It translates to CASSRVARSNYGYTF.

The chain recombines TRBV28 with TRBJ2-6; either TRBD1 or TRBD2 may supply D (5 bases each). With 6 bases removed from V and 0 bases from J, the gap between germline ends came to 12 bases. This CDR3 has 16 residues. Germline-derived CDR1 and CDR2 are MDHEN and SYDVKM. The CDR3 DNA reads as TGTGCCAGCAGGCTGGGGGACCTCTCTGGGGCCAACGTCCTGACTTTC. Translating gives CASRLGDLSGANVLTF.

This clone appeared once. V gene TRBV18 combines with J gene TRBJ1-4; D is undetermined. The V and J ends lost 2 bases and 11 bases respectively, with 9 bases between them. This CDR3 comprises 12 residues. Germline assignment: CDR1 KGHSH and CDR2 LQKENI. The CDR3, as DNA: TGTGCCAGCTCACCAACACGGGATAAACTGTTTTTT. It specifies CASSPTRDKLFF.

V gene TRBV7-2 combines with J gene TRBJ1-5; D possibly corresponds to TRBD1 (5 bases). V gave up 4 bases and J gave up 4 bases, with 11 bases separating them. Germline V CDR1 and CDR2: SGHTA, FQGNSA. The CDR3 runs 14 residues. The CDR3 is CASSSSKGNQPQHF. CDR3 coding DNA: TGTGCCAGCAGCTCTTCCAAGGGGAATCAGCCCCAGCATTTT.

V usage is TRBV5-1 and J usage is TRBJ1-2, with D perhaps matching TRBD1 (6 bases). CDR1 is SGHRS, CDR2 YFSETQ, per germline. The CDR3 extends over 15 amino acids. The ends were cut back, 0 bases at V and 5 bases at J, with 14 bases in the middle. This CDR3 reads CASSLDPGAVYGYTF. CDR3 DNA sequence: TGCGCCAGCAGCTTGGATCCGGGGGCGGTTTATGGCTACACCTTC. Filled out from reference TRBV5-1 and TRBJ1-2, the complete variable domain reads KAGVTQTPRYLIKTRGQQVTLSCSPISGHRSVSWYQQTPGQGLQFLFEYFSETQRNKGNFPGRFSGRQFSNSRSEMNVSTLELGDSALYLCASSLDPGAVYGYTFGSGTRLTVV.

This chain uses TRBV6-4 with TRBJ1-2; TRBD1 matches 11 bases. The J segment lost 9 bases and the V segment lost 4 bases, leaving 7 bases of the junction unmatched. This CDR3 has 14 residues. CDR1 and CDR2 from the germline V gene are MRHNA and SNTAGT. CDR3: CASSASGQGVSYTF. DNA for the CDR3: TGTGCCAGCAGTGCCTCGGGACAGGGGGTTAGCTACACCTTC.

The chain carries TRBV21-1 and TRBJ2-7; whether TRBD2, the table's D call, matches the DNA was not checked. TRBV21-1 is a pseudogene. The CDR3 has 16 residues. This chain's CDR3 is CASSKECRGRAGEQYF. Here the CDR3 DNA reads TGTGCCAGCAGCAAAGAGTGCCGCGGGAGGGCCGGAGAGCAGTACTTC.

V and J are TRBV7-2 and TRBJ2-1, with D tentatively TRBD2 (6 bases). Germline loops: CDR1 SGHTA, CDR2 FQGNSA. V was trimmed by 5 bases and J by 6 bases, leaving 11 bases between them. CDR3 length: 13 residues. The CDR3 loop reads CASSTRSGNEQFF. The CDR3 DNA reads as TGTGCCAGCAGCACCCGTAGCGGCAATGAGCAGTTCTTC.

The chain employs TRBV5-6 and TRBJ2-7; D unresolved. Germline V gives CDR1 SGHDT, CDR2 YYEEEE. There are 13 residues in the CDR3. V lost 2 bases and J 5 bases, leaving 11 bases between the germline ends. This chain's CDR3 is CASSLWQVHEQYF. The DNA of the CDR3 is TGTGCCAGCAGCTTATGGCAGGTCCACGAGCAGTACTTC.

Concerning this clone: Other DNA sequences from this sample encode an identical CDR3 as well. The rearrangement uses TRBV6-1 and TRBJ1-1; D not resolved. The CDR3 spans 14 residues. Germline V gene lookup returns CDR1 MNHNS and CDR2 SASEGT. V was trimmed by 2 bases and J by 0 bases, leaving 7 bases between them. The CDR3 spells CASSETAMNTEAFF. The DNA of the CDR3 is TGTGCCAGCAGTGAAACGGCGATGAACACTGAAGCTTTCTTT.

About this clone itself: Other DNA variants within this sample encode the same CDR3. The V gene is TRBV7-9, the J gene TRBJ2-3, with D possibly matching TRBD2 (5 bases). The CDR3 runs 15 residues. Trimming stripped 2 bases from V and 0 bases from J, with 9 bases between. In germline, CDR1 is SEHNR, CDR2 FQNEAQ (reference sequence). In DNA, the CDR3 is TGTGCCAGCAGCTTAAGACGGGATAGCACAGATACGCAGTATTTT. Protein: CASSLRRDSTDTQYF.

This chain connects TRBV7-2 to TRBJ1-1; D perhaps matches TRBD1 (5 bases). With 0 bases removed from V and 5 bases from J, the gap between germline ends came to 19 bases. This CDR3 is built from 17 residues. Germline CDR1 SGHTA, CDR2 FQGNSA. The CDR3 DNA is TGTGCCAGCAGCTTAGCGGCTCAGGGCCCCGGGTTGACTGAAGCTTTCTTT. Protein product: CASSLAAQGPGLTEAFF.

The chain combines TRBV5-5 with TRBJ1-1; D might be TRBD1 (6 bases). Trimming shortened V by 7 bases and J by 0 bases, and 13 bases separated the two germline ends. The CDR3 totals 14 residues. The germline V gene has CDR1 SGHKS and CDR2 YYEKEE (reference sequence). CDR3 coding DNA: TGTGCCAGCTCTAGGGGGAATATGAACACTGAAGCTTTCTTT. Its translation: CASSRGNMNTEAFF.

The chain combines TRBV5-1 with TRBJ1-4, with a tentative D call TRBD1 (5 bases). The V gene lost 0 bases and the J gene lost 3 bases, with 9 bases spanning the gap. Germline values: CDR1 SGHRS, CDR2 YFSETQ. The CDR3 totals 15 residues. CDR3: CASSLAPGSNEKLFF. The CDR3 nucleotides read TGCGCCAGCAGCTTGGCCCCAGGGTCTAATGAAAAACTGTTTTTT.

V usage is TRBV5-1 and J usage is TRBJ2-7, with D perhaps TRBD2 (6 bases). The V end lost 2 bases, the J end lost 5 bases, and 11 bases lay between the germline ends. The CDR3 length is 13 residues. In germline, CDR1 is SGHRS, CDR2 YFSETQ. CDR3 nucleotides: TGCGCCAGCAGCTTCCAGACGGGGGACGAGCAGTACTTC. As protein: CASSFQTGDEQYF.

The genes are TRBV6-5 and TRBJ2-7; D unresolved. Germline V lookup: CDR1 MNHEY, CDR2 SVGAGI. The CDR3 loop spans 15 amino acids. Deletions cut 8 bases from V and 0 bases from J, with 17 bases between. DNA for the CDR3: TGTGCCAGCGGAGATAAGGGAAAATTCTCCTACGAGCAGTACTTC. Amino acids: CASGDKGKFSYEQYF.

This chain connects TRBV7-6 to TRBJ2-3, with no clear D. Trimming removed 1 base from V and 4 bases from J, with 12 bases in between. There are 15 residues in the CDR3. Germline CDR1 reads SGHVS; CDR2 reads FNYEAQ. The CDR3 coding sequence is TGTGCCAGCAGCTTAGAGTACTCCCTTCCAGATACGCAGTATTTT. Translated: CASSLEYSLPDTQYF.

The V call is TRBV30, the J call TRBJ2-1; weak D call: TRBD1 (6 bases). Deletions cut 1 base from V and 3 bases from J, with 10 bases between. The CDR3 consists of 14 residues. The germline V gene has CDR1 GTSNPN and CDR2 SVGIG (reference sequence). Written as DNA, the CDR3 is TGTGCCTGGAGTGGTGGACAGAACTACAATGAGCAGTTCTTC. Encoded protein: CAWSGGQNYNEQFF. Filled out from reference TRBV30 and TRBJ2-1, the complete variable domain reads SQTIHQWPATLVQPVGSPLSLECTVEGTSNPNLYWYRQAAGRGLQLLFYSVGIGQISSEVPQNLSASRPQDRQFILSSKKLLLSDSGFYLCAWSGGQNYNEQFFGPGTRLTVL.

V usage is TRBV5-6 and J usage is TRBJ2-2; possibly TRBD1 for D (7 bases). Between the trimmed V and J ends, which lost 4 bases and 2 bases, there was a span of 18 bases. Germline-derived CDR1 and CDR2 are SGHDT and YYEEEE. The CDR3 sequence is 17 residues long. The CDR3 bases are TGTGCCAGCAGCCCAGCCGGGGGACAGACAAACACCGGGGAGCTGTTTTTT. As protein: CASSPAGGQTNTGELFF.

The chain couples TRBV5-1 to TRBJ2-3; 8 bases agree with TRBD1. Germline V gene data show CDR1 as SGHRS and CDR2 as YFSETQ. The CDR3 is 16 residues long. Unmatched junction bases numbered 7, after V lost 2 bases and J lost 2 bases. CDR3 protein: CASSFGQGRDTDTQYF. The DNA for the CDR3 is TGCGCCAGCAGCTTTGGACAGGGAAGGGACACAGATACGCAGTATTTT.

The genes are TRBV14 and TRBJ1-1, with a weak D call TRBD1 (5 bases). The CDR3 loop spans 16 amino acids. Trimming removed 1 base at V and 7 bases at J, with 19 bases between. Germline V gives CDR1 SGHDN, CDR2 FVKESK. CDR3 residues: CASSQGDSWGKDEAFF. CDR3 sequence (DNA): TGTGCCAGCAGCCAAGGCGACAGCTGGGGGAAGGATGAAGCTTTCTTT.